This is a list of T cell receptor beta chains from one sample in a study of T cell responses to AZD1222 COVID-19 vaccine. Sequencing used immunoSEQ multiplex PCR; TCRdb keeps in-frame clones, though not all of them. The sample lists around 130,000 clones, more than 70% occurring once. The specimen was peripheral blood, collected on day 0 of AZD1222 vaccination. These receptors were taken from an adult in good health. Each CDR3 is given with its conserved first and last residue. D genes are given only for firm matches. Not every row has a clone size; where given, it reads once, few, many or a size class.

cdr3_nt cdr3_aa v_call d_call clone_size j_call
TGTGCCAGTAGTATTAACACGGGGATGGCTGAAGCTTTCTTT CASSINTGMAEAFF TRBV19 . . TRBJ1-1
TGTGCCAGCCTTTCGGGGGTCTACGAGCAGTACTTC CASLSGVYEQYF TRBV28 . . TRBJ2-7
TGTGCCAGTAGTATAGGGGGGTCTCATCAGCCCCAGCATTTT CASSIGGSHQPQHF TRBV19 . . TRBJ1-5
TGCGCCAGCAGTCAATCCGCGCTGGTTCCATGGCCCCAGCATTTT CASSQSALVPWPQHF TRBV23-1 . . TRBJ1-5
TGTGCCAGCAGCGCGGGGACTAGCGGGACTCACCTCGGAGAGACCCAGTACTTC CASSAGTSGTHLGETQYF TRBV7-2 TRBD2 few TRBJ2-5
TGTGCCAGCAGCCTTGCCTTCTTAGCGGGAACCGACGAGCAGTACTTC CASSLAFLAGTDEQYF TRBV13 TRBD2 . TRBJ2-7
TGTGCCAGCAGCCCCGAAACTAGCGGGGACCAATACGAGCAGTACTTC CASSPETSGDQYEQYF TRBV28 TRBD2 . TRBJ2-7
TGTGCCAGCAGCCCTTCGTGGAGGGGGGGAGCTAATGAAAAACTGTTTTTT CASSPSWRGGANEKLFF TRBV7-9 . few TRBJ1-4
TGTGCCAGCAGCACAGGGTTAAAATTTGAAGCTTTCTTT CASSTGLKFEAFF TRBV12-3/TRBV12-4 . . TRBJ1-1
TGTGCCAGCAGCCAAGATGGGACTAGCGGGGGTAGAGACAACGAGCAGTACTTC CASSQDGTSGGRDNEQYF TRBV3-1/TRBV3-2 TRBD2 . TRBJ2-7
TGTGCCAGCAGTGGCGAGGGGACAGCCGAGGGGTTGTCCCTCCACTTT CASSGEGTAEGLSLHF TRBV25-1 TRBD1 few TRBJ1-6
TGTGCCAGCAGCCAAGATCTCGTTAAGGACAGGTTGATTACCTACGAGCAGTACTTC CASSQDLVKDRLITYEQYF TRBV3-1/TRBV3-2 TRBD1 . TRBJ2-7
TGTGCCAGCAGCGTATCTCAGGAGGCCTACGAGCAGTACTTC CASSVSQEAYEQYF TRBV9 . . TRBJ2-7
TGTGCCAGTAGTATCGGGGGTGACTATGGCTACACCTTC CASSIGGDYGYTF TRBV19 . once TRBJ1-2
TGTGCCAGCAGTTTACGGGGGCTGTACGAGCAGTACTTC CASSLRGLYEQYF TRBV28 . . TRBJ2-7
TGTGCCAGCAGCTTAAGCTCGGGTTGGCCCCAGCATTTT CASSLSSGWPQHF TRBV7-9 . . TRBJ1-5
TGTGCCAGCAGCTCCAGACAAGACACTGAAGCTTTCTTT CASSSRQDTEAFF TRBV11-3 . . TRBJ1-1
TGTGCCAGCAGCTCCTGGGCTGGACAGGGATCCTACGAGCAGTACTTC CASSSWAGQGSYEQYF TRBV5-6 TRBD1 once TRBJ2-7
TGTGCCAGCCGGGTCTTAGGCCCACAGGACTATGAGCAGTTCTTC CASRVLGPQDYEQFF TRBV6-5 . . TRBJ2-1
TGTGCCAGCAGTTTATTCGTCCAGGGAAGGATAGGGGGCTACACCTTC CASSLFVQGRIGGYTF TRBV28 . . TRBJ1-2
TGTGCCAGCAGTGAGGGGAGAGGGGGATCCTACGAGCAGTACTTC CASSEGRGGSYEQYF TRBV2 . . TRBJ2-7
TGTGCCAGCAGTATAGACAGGAGAAACACTGAAGCTTTCTTT CASSIDRRNTEAFF TRBV2 . . TRBJ1-1
TGTGCCACCAGCTCCGACAGGACTCAAGGGCCCCAGCATTTT CATSSDRTQGPQHF TRBV15 . . TRBJ1-5
TGTGCCATCAGGGGACAGGGGGTTGAAAACACCATATATTTT CAIRGQGVENTIYF TRBV10-3 TRBD1 . TRBJ1-3
TGTGCCAGCAGCCAAGGGGACAGGGCCAGGGGCTACACCTTC CASSQGDRARGYTF TRBV3-1/TRBV3-2 TRBD1 . TRBJ1-2
TGTGCCAGCAGCCGCGGGGGGCGGCAAGAGACCCAGTACTTC CASSRGGRQETQYF TRBV11-1 TRBD2 . TRBJ2-5
TGTGCCAGCAGTGAGTTTGGGGACACACAAGAGACCCAGTACTTC CASSEFGDTQETQYF TRBV2 . . TRBJ2-5
TGTGCCAGCAGCCAAGGCAGGGGGGCCTCCTACGAGCAGTACTTC CASSQGRGASYEQYF TRBV3-1/TRBV3-2 . . TRBJ2-7
TGTGCCAGCAGTTACTCGGTTCCCAGCGGCTATGGCTACACCTTC CASSYSVPSGYGYTF TRBV6-5 . . TRBJ1-2
TGTGCCAGCACGGCTGGGAACACTGAAGCTTTCTTT CASTAGNTEAFF TRBV5-4 . . TRBJ1-1
TGTACTTCGAAGGGGATGAACACTGAAGCTTTCTTT CTSKGMNTEAFF TRBV6-6 . . TRBJ1-1
TGTGCCAGCAGCCCCTTAACAGGGGCGAGAGCTTTCTTT CASSPLTGARAFF TRBV7-8 TRBD1 . TRBJ1-1
TGCGCCAGCAGCTTGGGGGGGACAGGGGTTGTACCCCTCCACTTT CASSLGGTGVVPLHF TRBV5-1 TRBD1 . TRBJ1-6
TGCGCCAGCAGCTTGGTGGCGAGCACAGATACGCAGTATTTT CASSLVASTDTQYF TRBV5-1 . . TRBJ2-3
TGCGCCAGCAGCCAAGCTAGCGTGGGCACCGGGGAGCTGTTTTTT CASSQASVGTGELFF TRBV4-3 . . TRBJ2-2
TGTGCCAGCAGTGAATACGGCAGGGGAGCTGGCTACACCTTC CASSEYGRGAGYTF TRBV2 . . TRBJ1-2
TGTGCCAGCACTTCAGCGGGAGGACACTCCTACAATGAGCAGTTCTTC CASTSAGGHSYNEQFF TRBV27 TRBD2 . TRBJ2-1
TGTGCCAGCAGGGGACAGAACACTGAAGCTTTCTTT CASRGQNTEAFF TRBV6-5 . . TRBJ1-1
TGTGCCAGCCGATCCCCCGCTAGGGCCCGACTAAATGAGCAGTTCTTC CASRSPARARLNEQFF TRBV27 . . TRBJ2-1
TGCAGTGCTAGTAGTGGAGGACGCGACACAGATACGCAGTATTTT CSASSGGRDTDTQYF TRBV20-1 . once TRBJ2-3
TGTGCCAGCAGCTACAAGGCCCCGGGTTGGACTGAAGCTTTCTTT CASSYKAPGWTEAFF TRBV3-1/TRBV3-2 . few TRBJ1-1
TGTGCCAGCCTAGCGCCGGGGCAGACACCTAACTATGGCTACACCTTC CASLAPGQTPNYGYTF TRBV2 . . TRBJ1-2
TGCGCCAGCAGCCAAGAAGCTCGGGCTCAGCCCCAGCATTTT CASSQEARAQPQHF TRBV4-1 . . TRBJ1-5
TGTGCCAGCAGCAAAAACCTGGGAACGGAGACCCAGTACTTC CASSKNLGTETQYF TRBV7-7 . . TRBJ2-5
TGTGCCAGCAGCTTAGGGGCTGGGGACAATCAGCCCCAGCATTTT CASSLGAGDNQPQHF TRBV7-6 . few TRBJ1-5
TGTGCCAGCAGTTTGCGGGGGGCAGAGCCCCAGCATTTT CASSLRGAEPQHF TRBV12-3/TRBV12-4 . . TRBJ1-5
TGTGCCAGCAGTTTATCGGGGCTGGTGAACACTGAAGCTTTCTTT CASSLSGLVNTEAFF TRBV27 . . TRBJ1-1
TGTGCCAGTAGTATAGTTTCTAGCGGGAGAGGTGAGCAGTTCTTC CASSIVSSGRGEQFF TRBV19 TRBD2 . TRBJ2-1
TGTGCCAGCAGTTTAGGAGGGTTCGGCTACACCTTC CASSLGGFGYTF TRBV12-3/TRBV12-4 . . TRBJ1-2
TGTGCCAGCAGTTTAAAGTATTGGGGCCTGCAGGGCAATCAGCCCCAGCATTTT CASSLKYWGLQGNQPQHF TRBV28 . . TRBJ1-5